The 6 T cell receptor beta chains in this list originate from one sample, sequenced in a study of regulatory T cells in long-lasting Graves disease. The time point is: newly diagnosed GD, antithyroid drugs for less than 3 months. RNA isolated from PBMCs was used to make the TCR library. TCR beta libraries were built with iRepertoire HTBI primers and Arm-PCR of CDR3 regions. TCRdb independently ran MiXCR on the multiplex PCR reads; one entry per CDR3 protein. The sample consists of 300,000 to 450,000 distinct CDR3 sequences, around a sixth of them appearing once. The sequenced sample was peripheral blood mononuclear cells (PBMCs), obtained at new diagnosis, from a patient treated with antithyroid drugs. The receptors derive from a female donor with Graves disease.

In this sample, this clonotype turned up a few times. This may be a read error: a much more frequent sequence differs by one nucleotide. The CDR3 here is CASIFRSGHSGSTIYF. DNA for the CDR3: TGTGCCAGCATCTTTAGGTCCGGACACTCTGGAAGCACCATATATTTT. The chain couples TRBV12-3 or TRBV12-4 to TRBJ1-3, with D maybe TRBD1 (5 bases). The CDR3 length is 16 residues.

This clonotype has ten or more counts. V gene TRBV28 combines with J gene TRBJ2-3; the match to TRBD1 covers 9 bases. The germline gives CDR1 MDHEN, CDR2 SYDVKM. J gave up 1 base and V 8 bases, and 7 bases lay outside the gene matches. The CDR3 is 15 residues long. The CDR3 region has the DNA TGTGCCAGCGCACAGGGGGCGCTCGGCACAGATACGCAGTATTTT. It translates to CASAQGALGTDTQYF. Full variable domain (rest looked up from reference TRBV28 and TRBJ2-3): DVKVTQSSRYLVKRTGEKVFLECVQDMDHENMFWYRQDPGLGLRLIYFSYDVKMKEKGDIPEGYSVSREKKERFSLILESASTNQTSMYLCASAQGALGTDTQYFGPGTRLTVL.

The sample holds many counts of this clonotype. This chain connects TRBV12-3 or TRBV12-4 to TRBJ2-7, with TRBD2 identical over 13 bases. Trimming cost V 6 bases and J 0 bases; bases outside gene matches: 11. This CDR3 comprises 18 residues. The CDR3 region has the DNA TGTGCCAGCAGGCGGTTAGGGACTAGCGGGACTAGCTCCTACGAGCAGTACTTC. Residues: CASRRLGTSGTSSYEQYF.

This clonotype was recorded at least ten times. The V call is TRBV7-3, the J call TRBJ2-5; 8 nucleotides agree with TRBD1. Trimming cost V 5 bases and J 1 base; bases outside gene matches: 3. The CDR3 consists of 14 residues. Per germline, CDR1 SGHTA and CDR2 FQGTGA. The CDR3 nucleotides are TGTGCCAGCAGCCCCAGGGGGCTCCAAGAGACCCAGTACTTC. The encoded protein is CASSPRGLQETQYF.

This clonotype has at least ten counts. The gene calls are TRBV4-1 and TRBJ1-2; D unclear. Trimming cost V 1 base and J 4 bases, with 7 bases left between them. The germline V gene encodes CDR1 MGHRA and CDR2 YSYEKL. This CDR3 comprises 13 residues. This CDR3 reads CASSQVSSYGYTF. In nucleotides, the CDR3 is TGCGCCAGCAGCCAAGTGTCCAGCTATGGCTACACCTTC.

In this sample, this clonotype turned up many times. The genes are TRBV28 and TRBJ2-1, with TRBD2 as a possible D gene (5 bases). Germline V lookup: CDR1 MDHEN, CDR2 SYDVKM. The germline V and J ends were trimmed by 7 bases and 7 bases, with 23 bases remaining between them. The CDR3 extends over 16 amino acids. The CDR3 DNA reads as TGTGCCAGCACCATCTCGGGGTGGGATTTCGGGAATGAGCAGTTCTTC. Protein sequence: CASTISGWDFGNEQFF.